The TCR beta chain under discussion was sequenced for a study of vaccination and CD4 T cells after COVID-19. Study as a whole: Post-COVID samples were collected a median about 94 days following diagnosis, spanning 35 to 161. Overlapping SARS-CoV-2, HCoV-NL63, HCoV-OC43 and HCoV-229E spike peptides were used to stimulate cells.

Study-level points and caveats: Spike mono-reactivity was found in 304 of 307 vaccine-specific clones from convalescent patients.

CD4+ T cells that had been cultured provided DNA sequenced with the Oncomine TCR Beta short-read assay. TCRdb reanalysed the PCR reads using MiXCR and keeps one entry per CDR3 protein. The sample includes 13,000 to 15,000 distinct CDR3 sequences, 55% to 65% of them seen just once. This CDR3 has 16 residues. CDR1 and CDR2 from the germline V gene are KGHDR and SFDVKD. Trimming removed 0 bases from V and 6 bases from J; junction bases left unmatched: 7. Regarding treatment: approximately 11-day PBMC culture with coronavirus spike peptide pools or control peptides (ViraFEST assay). With peptide pools, ViraFEST first expanded antigen-specific T cells and afterwards sequenced their TCRs. Regarding this clonotype: Its specificity is not known.

The source is a human donor who had recovered from COVID-19. Specimen: CD4+ T cells from blood, cultured in vitro. This chain links TRBV24-1 with TRBJ2-3; 8 bases match TRBD2. As DNA, the CDR3 is TGTGCCACCAGTGATTTGACTAGCGGACTCCCCGATACGCAGTATTTT. Its translation: CATSDLTSGLPDTQYF.